A single sample gave rise to the 9 T cell receptor beta chains below, sequenced in a study of cytomegalovirus exposure and HLA in healthy donors (dated by TCRdb to 2015 to 2018). Library construction relied on the immunoSEQ multiplex PCR assay. A mixture of 60 forward primers for TCR Vbeta segments and 13 reverse primers for TCR Jbeta segments was used in the multiplex PCR. TCRdb took over this immuneACCESS table, retaining in-frame rearrangements with V and J assigned. Such tables are incomplete; in checked studies, under half of the missing clones stem from an unresolved V gene, and the remainder is unexplained. This sample is represented by some 110,000 clones; around 80% of them were singletons. 1.5% to 2% of the sample comes from the top ten. Specimen: PBMCs. Receptor source: a middle-aged woman in good health and CMV-seronegative.

J is TRBJ2-1 and V is TRBV28; TRBD2 matches 10 bases. Germline assignment: CDR1 MDHEN and CDR2 SYDVKM. Germline trimming cut 5 bases from V and 10 bases from J; bases unmatched to any gene: 2. The CDR3 has 12 residues. The CDR3 region is CASSQGLAEQFF. The CDR3 DNA sequence: TGTGCCAGCAGTCAGGGACTAGCGGAGCAGTTCTTC.

This chain links TRBV28 with TRBJ1-4, with a tentative D call TRBD1 (5 bases). Germline lookup yields CDR1 MDHEN and CDR2 SYDVKM. The CDR3 has 13 residues. V was cut by 6 bases and J by 7 bases, with 12 bases left in between. CDR3 residues: CASSPGGGEKLFF. As DNA, the CDR3 is TGTGCCAGCAGCCCTGGGGGAGGTGAAAAACTGTTTTTT.

The chain joins TRBV7-2 to TRBJ2-7; weak D call: TRBD2 (6 bases). V gave up 5 bases and J gave up 2 bases, with 16 bases separating them. Germline V gives CDR1 SGHTA, CDR2 FQGNSA. The CDR3 sequence is 15 residues long. CDR3 sequence reads: CASSPRAGQTYEQYF. The CDR3, as DNA: TGTGCCAGCAGCCCCCGTGCGGGGCAGACCTACGAGCAGTACTTC.

This chain connects TRBV18 to TRBJ1-4; no definite D call. V was clipped by 3 bases and J by 6 bases, with 8 bases between them. CDR3 size: 13 residues. Per the germline V gene, CDR1 is KGHSH and CDR2 is LQKENI. CDR3 in amino acids: CASSPALDEKLFF. CDR3 sequence (DNA): TGTGCCAGCTCACCGGCTCTTGATGAAAAACTGTTTTTT.

The rearrangement joins TRBV9 to TRBJ2-1; D may be TRBD2 (5 bases). The V gene's germline CDR1 is SGDLS and CDR2 YYNGEE. The CDR3 extends over 13 amino acids. Trimming pared 3 bases from V and 4 bases from J, leaving 8 bases between. The DNA for the CDR3 is TGTGCCAGCAGCGGACGGGATTACAATGAGCAGTTCTTC. It encodes CASSGRDYNEQFF.

In this sample, this clone turned up a few times. The chain carries TRBV11-2 and TRBJ2-7; TRBD1 matches at 9 bases. This CDR3 has 15 amino acids. CDR1 and CDR2 (germline): SGHAT, FQNNGV. After removal of 5 bases from V and 4 bases from J, the junction contained 9 bases not matched to a gene. The CDR3 nucleotides are TGTGCCAGCAGCCTGACAGGGGGAATAGGGTACGAGCAGTACTTC. Translation: CASSLTGGIGYEQYF.

The genes are TRBV27 and TRBJ2-7; the D gene is possibly TRBD2 (6 bases). Trimming removed 3 bases at V and 4 bases at J, with 16 bases between. This CDR3 contains 15 residues. Germline V gene data show CDR1 as MNHEY and CDR2 as SMNVEV (reference sequence). CDR3 amino acids: CASSFSGRVIYEQYF. Here the CDR3 DNA reads TGTGCCAGCAGTTTTTCCGGGAGAGTTATATACGAGCAGTACTTC.

The chain has TRBV7-2 and TRBJ1-5, with D tentatively TRBD1 (5 bases). This CDR3 region has 12 residues. V gave up 4 bases and J gave up 6 bases, with 7 bases separating them. Germline V lookup: CDR1 SGHTA, CDR2 FQGNSA. The CDR3 DNA reads TGTGCCAGCAGCTCGCAGGGTCAGCCCCAGCATTTT. It translates to CASSSQGQPQHF.

This clone was detected only a few times. The chain combines TRBV14 with TRBJ2-3; no definite D call. V lost 2 bases and J lost 4, with 7 bases in between. Germline assignment: CDR1 SGHDN and CDR2 FVKESK. This CDR3 is 13 amino acids long. The CDR3 bases are TGTGCCAGCAGCCAATTGGCGGCAGATACGCAGTATTTT. Protein product: CASSQLAADTQYF.